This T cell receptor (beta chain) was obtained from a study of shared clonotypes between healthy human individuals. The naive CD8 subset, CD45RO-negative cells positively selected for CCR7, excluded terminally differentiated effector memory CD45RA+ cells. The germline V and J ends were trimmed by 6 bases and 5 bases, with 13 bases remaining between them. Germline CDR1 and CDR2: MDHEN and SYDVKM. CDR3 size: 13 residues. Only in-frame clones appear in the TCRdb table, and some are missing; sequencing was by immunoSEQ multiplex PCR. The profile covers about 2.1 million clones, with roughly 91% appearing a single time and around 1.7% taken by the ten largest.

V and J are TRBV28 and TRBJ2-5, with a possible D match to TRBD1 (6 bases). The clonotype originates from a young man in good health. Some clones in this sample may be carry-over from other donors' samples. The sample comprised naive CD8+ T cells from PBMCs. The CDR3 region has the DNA TGTGCCAGCAGCCTACCTCAGGGGGAGACCCAGTACTTC. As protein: CASSLPQGETQYF.